Each of the 16 T cell receptor beta chains below was sequenced from the same sample in a study of identical twins. TCRdb itself ran the 5' RACE reads through MiXCR, one entry per CDR3 protein. The sample has 200,000 to 250,000 distinct CDR3 sequences, around 8.1% seen once. Separately, the same data were catalogued under a study of yellow fever vaccine responses in identical twins.

What was sequenced was memory (CD45RO+) T cells sorted from blood. Source of these receptors: a woman between 18 and 29 years old in good health.

This chain joins TRBV20-1 and TRBJ1-4; D possibly corresponds to TRBD1 (6 bases). This CDR3 has 15 amino acids. Germline assignment: CDR1 DFQATT and CDR2 SNEGSKA (reference sequence). Trimming pared 6 bases from V and 4 bases from J, leaving 18 bases between. In nucleotides, the CDR3 is TGCAGTGCCAATCGGGGGCAGGGCCTTAATGAAAAACTGTTTTTT. Translation gives CSANRGQGLNEKLFF.

The chain recombines TRBV7-2 with TRBJ2-1; no clear D. The germline V and J ends were trimmed by 4 bases and 5 bases, with 15 bases remaining between them. The CDR3 runs 15 residues. Germline values: CDR1 SGHTA, CDR2 FQGNSA. CDR3 nucleotides: TGTGCCAGCAGCTCCCGGGTTCAGAGCAACAATGAGCAGTTCTTC. Translation: CASSSRVQSNNEQFF.

This clonotype showed up just a few times. The chain carries TRBV6-5 and TRBJ2-1; D is perhaps TRBD1 (5 bases). Germline V gene data show CDR1 as MNHEY and CDR2 as SVGAGI. Trimming left V 5 bases short and J 7 bases short, with 18 bases between. CDR3 length: 15 amino acids. This chain's CDR3 is CASSLEVGQSNEQFF. CDR3 in DNA: TGTGCCAGCAGTCTCGAAGTGGGGCAGTCGAATGAGCAGTTCTTC.

Ten or more counts support this clonotype. This chain uses TRBV12-3 or TRBV12-4 with TRBJ1-5; D is unresolved. Trimming took off 6 bases at V and 0 bases at J, with 12 bases between the two ends. The CDR3 length is 15 residues. In DNA form, the CDR3 reads TGTGCCAGCAGGGCTAGACAATATAGCAATCAGCCCCAGCATTTT. Translating it yields CASRARQYSNQPQHF.

Ten or more counts support this clonotype. The chain employs TRBV5-1 and TRBJ2-3, with no clear D. The CDR3 covers 12 residues. V was pared by 2 bases and J by 6 bases, with 7 bases between. The germline CDR1 and CDR2 sequences are SGHRS and YFSETQ. The CDR3 loop is CASSFGSDTQYF. Here the CDR3 DNA reads TGCGCCAGCAGCTTCGGGTCGGATACGCAGTATTTT.

This clonotype has ten or more counts. The chain joins TRBV29-1 to TRBJ2-5; 7 positions match TRBD2. Germline V gene lookup returns CDR1 SQVTM and CDR2 ANQGSEA. The CDR3 is 18 residues long. Germline trimming cut 4 bases from V and 1 base from J; bases unmatched to any gene: 18. CDR3: CSVGFWPLQTSTQETQYF. CDR3 bases: TGCAGCGTTGGCTTTTGGCCCCTCCAGACTAGCACCCAAGAGACCCAGTACTTC.

This clonotype was seen repeatedly, ten times or more. This rearrangement joins TRBV3-1 to TRBJ2-1; either TRBD1 or TRBD2 may supply D (5 bases each). The CDR3 covers 14 residues. The ends were cut back, 1 base at V and 9 bases at J, with 13 bases in the middle. From germline, CDR1 is LGHDT and CDR2 YNNKEL (reference sequence). The CDR3 sequence: CASSQVAGSGEQFF. Written as DNA, the CDR3 is TGTGCCAGCAGCCAAGTGGCAGGGAGCGGTGAGCAGTTCTTC.

This clonotype was recorded a few times. The chain has TRBV10-1 and TRBJ2-2, with D uncertain. Germline CDR1 reads WNHNN; CDR2 reads SYGVQD (reference sequence). The CDR3 totals 12 residues. The ends were cut back, 8 bases at V and 1 base at J, with 5 bases in the middle. The CDR3 protein is CASGKNTGELFF. The DNA of the CDR3 is TGCGCCAGCGGGAAGAACACCGGGGAGCTGTTTTTT.

This clonotype appeared a few times. The chain employs TRBV20-1 and TRBJ1-6; D may be TRBD1 (5 bases). The ends were cut back, 0 bases at V and 2 bases at J, with 11 bases in the middle. Germline values: CDR1 DFQATT, CDR2 SNEGSKA (reference sequence). The CDR3 runs 16 residues. The CDR3 DNA reads as TGCAGTGCTAGAGATGATAGGGGCACCTATAATTCACCCCTCCACTTT. Its translation is CSARDDRGTYNSPLHF.

This clonotype was seen ten or more times. The rearrangement uses TRBV29-1 and TRBJ2-1; D not resolved. CDR3 length: 15 residues. Germline V gene sequence: CDR1 SQVTM, CDR2 ANQGSEA. Between the trimmed V and J ends, which lost 4 bases and 2 bases, there was a span of 15 bases. The CDR3 region is CSVGSAVSPYNEQFF. CDR3 DNA sequence: TGCAGCGTTGGTTCTGCAGTCAGCCCCTACAATGAGCAGTTCTTC.

The chain has TRBV7-8 and TRBJ2-3; D unclear. This CDR3 comprises 12 residues. CDR1 and CDR2 from the germline V gene are SGHVS and FQNEAQ. V was clipped by 7 bases and J by 3 bases, with 8 bases between them. Here the CDR3 reads CASNRETDTQYF. Written as DNA, the CDR3 is TGTGCCAGCAATCGAGAGACAGATACGCAGTATTTT. The whole variable domain, filled in from reference TRBV7-8 and TRBJ2-3, reads GAGVSQSPRYKVAKRGQDVALRCDPISGHVSLFWYQQALGQGPEFLTYFQNEAQLDKSGLPSDRFFAERPEGSVSTLKIQRTQQEDSAVYLCASNRETDTQYFGPGTRLTVL.

Only a few counts were recorded for this clonotype. CDR3 sequence: CASSLRAGGVNEQFF. CDR3 bases: TGCGCCAGCAGCTTGAGGGCGGGGGGCGTAAATGAGCAGTTCTTC. V usage is TRBV5-1 and J usage is TRBJ2-1; 8 positions match TRBD2. Germline lookup yields CDR1 SGHRS and CDR2 YFSETQ. V gave up 1 base and J gave up 7 bases; unmatched junction bases: 7. CDR3 size: 15 residues.

This clonotype came up many times. The V and J genes are TRBV7-2 and TRBJ2-3; 7 bases align to TRBD2. The CDR3 contains 14 residues. The germline CDR1 and CDR2 sequences are SGHTA and FQGNSA. The V gene end was trimmed by 3 bases and the J gene end by 6 bases; junction bases not matched to a gene: 6. The CDR3 sequence is CASSLAGREDTQYF. The CDR3 nucleotides read TGTGCCAGCAGCTTGGCAGGGAGGGAGGATACGCAGTATTTT.

The rearrangement links TRBV4-1 to TRBJ1-2; 9 bases match TRBD1. Trimming took 4 bases from V and 8 from J; bases not matched to a gene: 5. CDR1 MGHRA and CDR2 YSYEKL come from the germline V gene. CDR3 length: 13 amino acids. DNA for the CDR3: TGCGCCAGCAGCCTACGGACAGGGGTAGGCTACACCTTC. It codes for CASSLRTGVGYTF.

This clonotype showed up many times. The rearrangement links TRBV14 to TRBJ2-7; 9 bases are a match to TRBD1. CDR1 is SGHDN and CDR2 is FVKESK in the germline V gene. There are 15 residues in the CDR3. V lost 0 bases and J lost 4; bases outside the gene matches: 4. The CDR3 reads CASSQEGQGRYEQYF. In DNA, the CDR3 is TGTGCCAGCAGCCAAGAAGGACAGGGGAGGTACGAGCAGTACTTC.

This clonotype has a count of ten or more. This chain connects TRBV7-2 to TRBJ2-1; 7 bases line up with TRBD2. Trimming removed 3 bases from V and 8 bases from J; junction bases left unmatched: 10. The CDR3 length is 15 residues. CDR1 is SGHTA, CDR2 FQGNSA, per germline. Here the CDR3 reads CASSFFAGDAYEQFF. CDR3 DNA: TGTGCCAGCAGCTTCTTCGCGGGAGATGCTTATGAGCAGTTCTTC.